This is a list of T cell receptor beta chains from one sample in a study of early T cells in non-severe SARS-CoV-2 infection. MiXCR, applied by TCRdb to the 5' RACE reads, yields one record per CDR3 protein. Seen here are under 35,000 distinct CDR3 sequences, 5.4% observed once, and the top ten hold around 23%. Sequences were obtained from whole blood. These receptors were collected from an adult who was a healthcare worker with PCR-confirmed SARS-CoV-2 infection or an uninfected control (not recorded which). Both conserved end residues are part of each CDR3. Each record gives: D gene, clone size, V gene, J gene, CDR3 length, CDR3 DNA, CDR3 protein. The D gene is left open where the match is weak. Expanded clones are given a class, and other clones once, few, many or no size at all.

D: .
size: many
V: TRBV5-1
J: TRBJ2-7
length: 14
DNA: TGCGCCAGCTCTAACAGGGCGAATTCCTACGAGCAGTACTTC
CDR3: CASSNRANSYEQYF

D: .
size: many
V: TRBV30
J: TRBJ1-4
length: 13
DNA: TGTGCCTGGAGTGGCGGGGATTCGGAAAAACTGTTTTTT
CDR3: CAWSGGDSEKLFF

D: TRBD2
size: .
V: TRBV30
J: TRBJ2-3
length: 15
DNA: TGTGCCTGGAGTGTAGGGACTAGCGTTCACGGTACGCAGTATTTT
CDR3: CAWSVGTSVHGTQYF

D: .
size: medium-sized
V: TRBV7-9
J: TRBJ1-1
length: 12
DNA: TGTGCCAGCAGCCACGAGGGCGGAGGTGCTTTCTTT
CDR3: CASSHEGGGAFF

D: .
size: many
V: TRBV2
J: TRBJ1-5
length: 15
DNA: TGTGCCAGCAGCCCTGACAGGACGGGCAATCAGCCCCAGCATTTT
CDR3: CASSPDRTGNQPQHF

D: .
size: many
V: TRBV12-3/TRBV12-4
J: TRBJ2-2
length: 13
DNA: TGTGCCAGCAGTTTACTCATGAACGGGGAGCTGTTTTTT
CDR3: CASSLLMNGELFF

D: TRBD1
size: .
V: TRBV7-9
J: TRBJ2-7
length: 19
DNA: TGTGCCAGCACCGAATACTCGGGACAGGGGATCGGGATCTACTACGAGCAGTACTTC
CDR3: CASTEYSGQGIGIYYEQYF

D: .
size: few
V: TRBV5-1
J: TRBJ2-1
length: 14
DNA: TGCGCCAGCAGCTTCGGACAGAGGGGCGATGAGCAGTTCTTC
CDR3: CASSFGQRGDEQFF

D: TRBD1
size: many
V: TRBV4-2
J: TRBJ1-5
length: 18
DNA: TGTGCCAGCAGCCAATTAGACAGGGGGCGCGGGAGCAATCAGCCCCAGCATTTT
CDR3: CASSQLDRGRGSNQPQHF

D: .
size: .
V: TRBV6-2/TRBV6-3
J: TRBJ2-6
length: 13
DNA: TGTGCCATCCAACTCTCTGGGGCCAACGTCCTGACTTTC
CDR3: CAIQLSGANVLTF

D: .
size: few
V: TRBV6-5
J: TRBJ1-2
length: 15
DNA: TGTGCCAGCAGTTACGAGGGCGTTCGCCTAAATGGCTACACCTTC
CDR3: CASSYEGVRLNGYTF

D: TRBD2
size: many
V: TRBV7-9
J: TRBJ2-1
length: 15
DNA: TGTGCCAGCAGCCTAGCGGGAGGGCGGAACAATGAGCAGTTCTTC
CDR3: CASSLAGGRNNEQFF

D: TRBD2
size: many
V: TRBV7-2
J: TRBJ2-1
length: 17
DNA: TGTGCCAGCAGACCTCCTAGCGGGGGGCCCAAGGGGAATGAGCAGTTCTTC
CDR3: CASRPPSGGPKGNEQFF

D: TRBD2
size: many
V: TRBV20-1
J: TRBJ2-3
length: 18
DNA: TGCAGTGCTAGGGCGCTCAGAGGACTAGCGGGGGGAACAGATACGCAGTATTTT
CDR3: CSARALRGLAGGTDTQYF

D: .
size: .
V: TRBV2
J: TRBJ1-6
length: 13
DNA: TGTGCCAGCAGCCCGATCCGGGATTCACCCCTCCACTTT
CDR3: CASSPIRDSPLHF

D: .
size: .
V: TRBV7-9
J: TRBJ2-1
length: 12
DNA: TGTGCCAGCAGCTTATTTAGGGATGAGCAGTTCTTC
CDR3: CASSLFRDEQFF